The 17 T cell receptor beta chains below come from one sample, sequenced in a study of CD8 T cells in Susac syndrome. Random-hexamer reverse transcription was applied to about 0.5 to 1 ug RNA. TCRdb recomputed calls from the immunoSEQ multiplex PCR reads with MiXCR, one row per CDR3 protein. The sample lists some 150,000 distinct CDR3 sequences, around 96% seen once, with 0.15% to 0.2% in the top ten. Sequences were obtained from CD4+ T cells from PBMCs. Receptors were obtained from a human donor with Susac syndrome.

The V and J genes are TRBV20-1 and TRBJ2-5; D may be TRBD2 (5 bases). The CDR3 runs 14 residues. The V gene lost 0 bases and the J gene lost 3 bases, with 11 bases spanning the gap. Germline V gene lookup returns CDR1 DFQATT and CDR2 SNEGSKA (reference sequence). In DNA, the CDR3 is TGCAGTGCTAGAGATCAGGTCGGGAAAGAGACCCAGTACTTC. Its protein product is CSARDQVGKETQYF.

This sequence joins TRBV4-2 and TRBJ2-7; D may be TRBD2 (5 bases). Looked up from germline, CDR1 is LGHNA and CDR2 is YNFKEQ. V was cut by 0 bases and J by 3 bases, with 15 bases left in between. CDR3 length: 16 residues. CDR3 sequence (DNA): TGTGCCAGCAGCCAAGATTACGGAGACGGGGACTACGAGCAGTACTTC. Its protein product is CASSQDYGDGDYEQYF.

This sequence joins TRBV12-3 or TRBV12-4 and TRBJ1-6; D gene uncertain. CDR3 length equals 14 residues. Between the trimmed V and J ends, which lost 6 bases and 9 bases, there was a span of 15 bases. CDR3 coding DNA: TGTGCCAGCAGACCACAGAGAAGCGGTTCACCCCTCCACTTT. Its translation is CASRPQRSGSPLHF.

The V and J genes are TRBV7-3 and TRBJ2-5, with 7 bases identical to TRBD1. The CDR3 extends over 15 amino acids. Germline loops: CDR1 SGHTA, CDR2 FQGTGA. Trimming removed 2 bases from V and 3 bases from J; junction bases left unmatched: 6. CDR3 coding DNA: TGTGCCAGCAGCTTACTCGGGACAGCAAAAGAGACCCAGTACTTC. Encoded protein: CASSLLGTAKETQYF.

The chain combines TRBV5-6 with TRBJ2-1; possibly TRBD2 for D (7 bases). This CDR3 has 16 residues. V lost 3 bases, J lost 7 bases, and 20 bases lay in between. Germline loops: CDR1 SGHDT, CDR2 YYEEEE. CDR3 DNA sequence: TGTGCCAGCAGCTCAAACCTCGGGGGGCCGGAGAATGAGCAGTTCTTC. Its protein is CASSSNLGGPENEQFF.

This chain joins TRBV28 and TRBJ2-3; either TRBD1 or TRBD2 may supply D (6 bases each). The germline V and J ends were trimmed by 8 bases and 0 bases, with 15 bases remaining between them. The CDR3 is made up of 15 amino acids. Germline CDR1 and CDR2: MDHEN and SYDVKM. CDR3 loop: CASGGGAVSTDTQYF. CDR3 bases: TGTGCCAGCGGGGGCGGGGCAGTTAGCACAGATACGCAGTATTTT.

CDR3 DNA: TGTGCCAGCAGTTACGGGGGGCATCAGCCCCAGCATTTT. Protein: CASSYGGHQPQHF. The chain recombines TRBV6-2 or TRBV6-3 with TRBJ1-5; tentative D call: TRBD1 (6 bases). CDR1 and CDR2 (germline): MNHEY, SVGEGT. V lost 2 bases, J lost 5 bases, and 7 bases lay in between. The CDR3 extends over 13 amino acids.

In this sample, this clonotype turned up a few times. The gene calls are TRBV25-1 and TRBJ2-6, with D hard to call. The CDR3 is 11 residues long. Between the trimmed V and J ends, which lost 8 bases and 3 bases, there was a span of 2 bases. Per the germline V gene, CDR1 is MGHDK and CDR2 is SYGVNS. DNA of the CDR3: TGTGCCAGCCGTGGGGCCAACGTCCTGACTTTC. This translates into CASRGANVLTF.

The V gene is TRBV18, the J gene TRBJ2-1, with 10 positions matching TRBD2. Germline V lookup: CDR1 KGHSH, CDR2 LQKENI. This CDR3 region has 15 residues. V was pared by 6 bases and J by 4 bases, with 6 bases of the junction left unmatched. CDR3 amino acids: CASSETSGPYNEQFF. Written as DNA, the CDR3 is TGTGCCAGCTCGGAGACTAGCGGGCCTTACAATGAGCAGTTCTTC.

The chain recombines TRBV6-6 with TRBJ2-7; 8 bases fit TRBD2. The germline CDR1 and CDR2 sequences are MNHNY and SVGAGI (reference sequence). The CDR3 runs to 16 residues. After removal of 8 bases from V and 0 bases from J, the junction contained 12 bases not matched to a gene. In DNA form, the CDR3 reads TGTGCCAGCGGCGGGGGGACCGACGGGACCTCCTACGAGCAGTACTTC. It encodes CASGGGTDGTSYEQYF.

The CDR3 is CSGYMNTEAFF. CDR3 bases: TGCAGCGGGTACATGAACACTGAAGCTTTCTTT. This sequence joins TRBV29-1 and TRBJ1-1; no clear D gene. The CDR3 consists of 11 residues. From germline, CDR1 is SQVTM and CDR2 ANQGSEA. The germline V and J ends were trimmed by 7 bases and 0 bases, with 6 bases remaining between them.

The sample holds a few counts of this clonotype. The chain uses TRBV7-2 and TRBJ2-1; tentatively, D is TRBD2 (6 bases). Germline CDR1 and CDR2: SGHTA and FQGNSA. CDR3 length: 15 amino acids. V was trimmed by 1 base and J by 8 bases, leaving 15 bases between them. CDR3 coding DNA: TGTGCCAGCAGCTTAGATGGCGGGGTGAACGATGAGCAGTTCTTC. This codes for CASSLDGGVNDEQFF.

This clonotype was seen once. The gene calls are TRBV29-1 and TRBJ1-1; perhaps TRBD1 as D (5 bases). The length of the CDR3 is 12 residues. V shed 8 bases and J shed 0 bases, with 10 bases lying between them. Per germline, CDR1 SQVTM and CDR2 ANQGSEA. The CDR3 nucleotides are TGCAGCATAGACAGCTTGAACACTGAAGCTTTCTTT. This translates into CSIDSLNTEAFF.

V usage is TRBV6-2 or TRBV6-3 and J usage is TRBJ2-1, with 10 bases aligning to TRBD2. Germline loops: CDR1 MNHEY, CDR2 SVGEGT. Trimming took 5 bases from V and 12 from J; bases not matched to a gene: 13. This CDR3 is built from 15 residues. As DNA, the CDR3 is TGTGCCAGCAGTCCCTTCACCGGGACTAGCGCCTGGCAGTTCTTC. The encoded protein is CASSPFTGTSAWQFF.

The chain links TRBV12-3 or TRBV12-4 to TRBJ1-4; D is possibly TRBD1 (6 bases). The V and J ends lost 3 bases and 5 bases respectively, with 13 bases between them. The CDR3 loop spans 15 amino acids. CDR3 bases: TGTGCCAGCAGTTTCCCCGGGACATCGAATGAAAAACTGTTTTTT. It specifies CASSFPGTSNEKLFF.

The CDR3 here is CASSLLEQETQYF. As DNA, the CDR3 is TGTGCCAGCAGCCTACTGGAGCAAGAGACCCAGTACTTC. The chain recombines TRBV4-2 with TRBJ2-5, with D unresolved. CDR1 is LGHNA and CDR2 is YNFKEQ in the germline V gene. The germline V and J ends were trimmed by 4 bases and 2 bases, with 8 bases remaining between them. The CDR3 is 13 amino acids.

This clonotype was detected once. The genes are TRBV29-1 and TRBJ2-7; D is perhaps TRBD1 (5 bases). The germline V gene has CDR1 SQVTM and CDR2 ANQGSEA. The germline V and J ends were trimmed by 7 bases and 3 bases, with 13 bases remaining between them. This CDR3 is built from 12 residues. The CDR3 DNA sequence: TGCAGCGCCATACAGGATTTCTACGAGCAGTACTTC. This codes for CSAIQDFYEQYF.